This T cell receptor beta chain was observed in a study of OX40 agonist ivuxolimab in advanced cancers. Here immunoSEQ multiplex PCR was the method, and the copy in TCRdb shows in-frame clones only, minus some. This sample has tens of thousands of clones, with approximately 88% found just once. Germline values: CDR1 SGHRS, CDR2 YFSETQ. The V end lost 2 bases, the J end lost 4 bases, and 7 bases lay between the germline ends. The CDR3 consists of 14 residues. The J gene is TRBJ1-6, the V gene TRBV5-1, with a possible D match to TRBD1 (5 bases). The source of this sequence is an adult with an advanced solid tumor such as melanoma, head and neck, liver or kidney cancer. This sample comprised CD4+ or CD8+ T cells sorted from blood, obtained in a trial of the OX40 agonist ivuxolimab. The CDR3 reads CASSLQAYNSPLHF. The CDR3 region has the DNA TGCGCCAGCAGCTTACAGGCTTATAATTCACCCCTCCACTTT.